The sequence of this T cell receptor beta chain was determined in a study of identical twins. Overall study findings and caveats: Possibly, invariant MAIT and iNKT cells partly confounded zero-insertion analyses. Less excess twin sharing appeared in beta out-of-frame sequences.

TCRdb redid the calling of the 5' RACE reads with MiXCR, one entry per CDR3 protein. The sample includes about 690,000 distinct CDR3 sequences, 5.5% to 7.5% seen only once; the top ten take 1.5% to 2%. This clonotype appeared many times. Its antigen is still unknown. V lost 4 bases and J lost 8, with 9 bases in between. The germline V gene encodes CDR1 SEHNR and CDR2 FQNEAQ (reference sequence). The CDR3 covers 12 residues. The chain recombines TRBV7-9 with TRBJ2-1; D might be TRBD1 or TRBD2, each matching 5 bases. The sequence derives from a man aged 18 to 30 in good health. The sequencing input was naive T cells sorted from blood. The CDR3 loop is CASSSGAYEQFF. Here the CDR3 DNA reads TGTGCCAGCAGCTCCGGGGCGTATGAGCAGTTCTTC. The full variable domain, its missing parts supplied by reference TRBV7-9 and TRBJ2-1, is DTGVSQNPRHKITKRGQNVTFRCDPISEHNRLYWYRQTLGQGPEFLTYFQNEAQLEKSRLLSDRFSAERPKGSFSTLEIQRTEQGDSAMYLCASSSGAYEQFFGPGTRLTVL.